These 25 T cell receptor beta chains were all obtained from the same sample, sequenced in a study of T cells in Graves' hyperthyroidism and ophthalmopathy. Amplification of TCR beta CDR3 regions used RNA as the template. When the TCR CDR3 underwent first-round RT-PCR, the HTBI primer set was used. TCRdb ran MiXCR on the multiplex PCR reads and lists one entry per CDR3 protein. This table has hundreds of thousands of distinct CDR3 sequences, approximately 13% appearing once. The specimen was blood. The origin of the receptors is a woman between 18 and 29 years old with Graves' hyperthyroidism.

This clonotype was found many times. J is TRBJ2-3 and V is TRBV28; 7 bases are shared with TRBD1. Looked up from germline, CDR1 is MDHEN and CDR2 is SYDVKM. Losses at the gene ends were 4 bases for V and 2 bases for J; bases not matched to a gene: 6. This CDR3 has 15 amino acids. CDR3 nucleotides: TGTGCCAGCAGTTCCGGGACAGACTACACAGATACGCAGTATTTT. It specifies CASSSGTDYTDTQYF. Full variable domain (outside the CDR3, taken from reference TRBV28 and TRBJ2-3): DVKVTQSSRYLVKRTGEKVFLECVQDMDHENMFWYRQDPGLGLRLIYFSYDVKMKEKGDIPEGYSVSREKKERFSLILESASTNQTSMYLCASSSGTDYTDTQYFGPGTRLTVL.

V is TRBV12-3 or TRBV12-4 and J is TRBJ1-3; 9 nucleotides agree with TRBD1. The CDR3 has 19 residues. V gave up 4 bases and J gave up 0 bases; unmatched junction bases: 13. In nucleotides, the CDR3 is TGTGCCAGCAGTTCGCCCCCCGGGACAGGGCCCGGCTCTGGAAACACCATATATTTT. Translated, it gives CASSSPPGTGPGSGNTIYF.

Written as DNA, the CDR3 is TGTGCCAGATGGACAGGGGACACTGAAGCTTTCTTT. Protein: CARWTGDTEAFF. The chain combines TRBV25-1 with TRBJ1-1; 9 nucleotides match TRBD1. The CDR3 covers 12 residues. CDR1 and CDR2 from the germline V gene are MGHDK and SYGVNS. V shed 9 bases, J shed 3 bases, and the junction held 2 bases outside the gene matches.

This clonotype was seen at least ten times. The CDR3 sequence is CASSLSSGTSGGSYEQYF. The CDR3 nucleotides read TGTGCCAGCAGCTTATCATCGGGGACTAGCGGGGGCTCCTACGAGCAGTACTTC. The chain is built from TRBV7-2 and TRBJ2-7; TRBD2 matches 14 bases. Germline V gene data show CDR1 as SGHTA and CDR2 as FQGNSA. V lost 2 bases and J lost 0; bases outside the gene matches: 6. The CDR3 has 18 residues.

This clonotype was seen ten or more times. J is TRBJ2-7 and V is TRBV6-1; 9 positions match TRBD1. V lost 4 bases and J lost 3; bases outside the gene matches: 7. CDR1 is MNHNS, CDR2 SASEGT, per germline. The CDR3 runs to 15 residues. In nucleotides, the CDR3 is TGTGCCAGCAGTGGGAGGCAGACAGGGGGCTACGAGCAGTACTTC. Amino acids: CASSGRQTGGYEQYF.

There are many counts of this clonotype. This rearrangement joins TRBV20-1 to TRBJ2-3; TRBD2 aligns across 8 bases. The V gene's germline CDR1 is DFQATT and CDR2 SNEGSKA (reference sequence). CDR3 length equals 14 residues. V lost 1 base, J lost 4 bases, and 4 bases stayed unmatched. CDR3 in amino acids: CSARGTSSPDTQYF. The CDR3 DNA reads as TGCAGTGCTAGAGGGACTAGCTCTCCAGATACGCAGTATTTT.

Ten or more counts support this clonotype. The J gene is TRBJ2-2, the V gene TRBV3-1; 13 bases line up with TRBD2. Germline CDR1 and CDR2: LGHDT and YNNKEL (reference sequence). Trimming removed 3 bases from V and 3 bases from J; junction bases left unmatched: 7. This CDR3 region has 18 residues. CDR3 protein: CASSHGLAGEGYTGELFF. CDR3 bases: TGTGCCAGCAGCCACGGACTAGCGGGAGAGGGGTACACCGGGGAGCTGTTTTTT.

This clonotype was seen more than once but under ten times. V gene TRBV5-1 combines with J gene TRBJ1-6; D remains unclear. The CDR3 loop spans 14 amino acids. The V gene lost 5 bases and the J gene lost 5 bases, with 11 bases spanning the gap. CDR1 and CDR2 from the germline V gene are SGHRS and YFSETQ. CDR3 region: CASRPRRDNSPLHF. The CDR3 DNA follows: TGCGCCAGCAGACCTAGGAGGGATAATTCACCCCTCCACTTT.

Many counts were recorded for this clonotype. This chain connects TRBV4-2 to TRBJ1-2; D gene unclear. CDR3 size: 14 residues. Looked up from germline, CDR1 is LGHNA and CDR2 is YNFKEQ. Trimming removed 0 bases from V and 2 bases from J, with 7 bases in between. CDR3 sequence reads: CASSQETTNYGYTF. CDR3 coding DNA: TGTGCCAGCAGCCAAGAGACGACGAACTATGGCTACACCTTC.

This clonotype was seen at least ten times. The rearrangement uses TRBV28 and TRBJ2-3; D is unclear. The CDR3 runs 12 residues. The germline gives CDR1 MDHEN, CDR2 SYDVKM. Between the trimmed V and J ends, which lost 5 bases and 10 bases, there was a span of 13 bases. The CDR3 is CASSVKPLAQYF. DNA for the CDR3: TGTGCCAGCAGTGTCAAACCCCTAGCGCAGTATTTT.

This clonotype was picked up a small number of times. The CDR3 sequence is CASSPRAQAPGYTF. CDR3 nucleotides: TGTGCCAGTAGTCCCCGGGCCCAAGCCCCCGGCTACACCTTC. This chain links TRBV19 with TRBJ1-2, with D uncertain. V was cut by 5 bases and J by 8 bases, with 18 bases left in between. The CDR3 is 14 residues long. Germline V gene data show CDR1 as LNHDA and CDR2 as SQIVND (reference sequence).

This clonotype has only a few counts. CDR3 sequence reads: CSARNPLEREYEQYF. The CDR3 bases are TGCAGTGCTAGAAACCCCCTTGAGCGGGAGTACGAGCAGTACTTC. V and J are TRBV20-1 and TRBJ2-7; 8 bases fit TRBD2. The CDR3 totals 15 residues. J was trimmed by 4 bases and V by 2 bases; bases with no gene match: 10. The V gene's germline CDR1 is DFQATT and CDR2 SNEGSKA (reference sequence).

The sample holds many counts of this clonotype. J is TRBJ2-7 and V is TRBV2; a weak D match, TRBD2 (5 bases). This CDR3 region has 13 residues. The V and J ends lost 6 bases and 6 bases respectively, with 15 bases between them. CDR1 and CDR2 from the germline V gene are SNHLY and FYNNEI. The CDR3 DNA follows: TGTGCCAGCAGGGCGACGGGGTCCGGCGAGCAGTACTTC. Protein sequence: CASRATGSGEQYF.

This clonotype was seen at least ten times. The chain couples TRBV15 to TRBJ1-5; 9 bases match TRBD1. CDR3 size: 16 residues. The V gene's germline CDR1 is LNHNV and CDR2 YYDKDF (reference sequence). Trimming took 4 bases from V and 0 from J; bases not matched to a gene: 4. This chain's CDR3 is CATSTGTGYSNQPQHF. CDR3 in DNA: TGTGCCACCAGCACCGGGACAGGGTATAGCAATCAGCCCCAGCATTTT.

The chain couples TRBV9 to TRBJ2-2; 7 bases agree with TRBD1. Unmatched junction bases numbered 7, after V lost 3 bases and J lost 5 bases. Germline lookup yields CDR1 SGDLS and CDR2 YYNGEE. The CDR3 spans 15 residues. CDR3 DNA: TGTGCCAGCAGCGAGCCGACAGGGTCAACCGGGGAGCTGTTTTTT. Its translation is CASSEPTGSTGELFF.

There are a few counts of this clonotype. This chain uses TRBV3-1 with TRBJ1-2; 7 bases match TRBD1. Germline assignment: CDR1 LGHDT and CDR2 YNNKEL (reference sequence). The V segment lost 4 bases and the J segment 7 bases; nucleotides outside the gene matches: 6. The length of the CDR3 is 13 residues. The CDR3 region has the DNA TGTGCCAGCAGCCCCACAGGGGTAGGTGGCTACACCTTC. This gives the protein CASSPTGVGGYTF.

At least ten counts were recorded for this clonotype. The chain is built from TRBV5-1 and TRBJ1-5, with D perhaps matching TRBD1 (5 bases). The germline CDR1 and CDR2 sequences are SGHRS and YFSETQ. The ends were cut back, 2 bases at V and 6 bases at J, with 15 bases in the middle. The CDR3 runs to 15 residues. CDR3 nucleotides: TGCGCCAGCAGCTTAGACGGCCAGGGCCGTCAGCCCCAGCATTTT. Its translation is CASSLDGQGRQPQHF.

The chain links TRBV6-1 to TRBJ2-2; TRBD2 aligns across 8 bases. After removal of 5 bases from V and 5 bases from J, the junction contained 10 bases not matched to a gene. Per germline, CDR1 MNHNS and CDR2 SASEGT. This CDR3 contains 16 residues. CDR3 nucleotides: TGTGCCAGCAGTCCCGGGGTAGCGGGGTGGACCGGGGAGCTGTTTTTT. Protein product: CASSPGVAGWTGELFF.

This clonotype was observed many times. The chain combines TRBV20-1 with TRBJ1-1, with a possible D match to TRBD1 (6 bases). Per the germline V gene, CDR1 is DFQATT and CDR2 is SNEGSKA (reference sequence). The CDR3 loop spans 19 amino acids. Trimming shortened V by 1 base and J by 0 bases, and 24 bases separated the two germline ends. CDR3 residues: CSARAATGQGLHMNTEAFF. CDR3 nucleotide sequence: TGCAGTGCTAGAGCCGCGACAGGCCAAGGACTCCACATGAACACTGAAGCTTTCTTT.

This rearrangement joins TRBV11-2 to TRBJ1-1; D call uncertain. The V end lost 5 bases, the J end lost 0 bases, and 13 bases lay between the germline ends. CDR1 and CDR2 (germline): SGHAT, FQNNGV. The CDR3 is 15 amino acids. The CDR3 here is CASSPSSGLNTEAFF. CDR3 DNA sequence: TGTGCCAGCAGCCCCTCTTCCGGTTTGAACACTGAAGCTTTCTTT. Complete variable domain (other parts from reference TRBV11-2 and TRBJ1-1): EAGVAQSPRYKIIEKRQSVAFWCNPISGHATLYWYQQILGQGPKLLIQFQNNGVVDDSQLPKDRFSAERLKGVDSTLKIQPAKLEDSAVYLCASSPSSGLNTEAFFGQGTRLTVV.

Turning to this clonotype: A much larger clone differs from this one at a single base, so this may be a read error. The chain combines TRBV2 with TRBJ1-1; D may be TRBD1 (6 bases). Germline V gives CDR1 SNHLY, CDR2 FYNNEI. There are 14 residues in the CDR3. CDR3 nucleotide sequence: TGTGTCAGCAGTGACGCGACAGGGAACACTGAAGCTTTCTTT. As protein: CVSSDATGNTEAFF. The whole variable domain, remainder taken from reference TRBV2 and TRBJ1-1, is EPEVTQTPSHQVTQMGQEVILRCVPISNHLYFYWYRQILGQKVEFLVSFYNNEISEKSEIFDDQFSVERPDGSNFTLKIRSTKLEDSAMYFCVSSDATGNTEAFFGQGTRLTVV.

The table lists this clonotype with many counts. The CDR3 DNA is TGTGCCAGCAGTGATCAGGGCCTTGGTGAGCAGTTCTTC. Amino acid sequence: CASSDQGLGEQFF. The J gene is TRBJ2-1, the V gene TRBV6-4; D is perhaps TRBD1 (5 bases). The length of the CDR3 is 13 residues. The V gene's germline CDR1 is MRHNA and CDR2 SNTAGT. The V and J ends lost 3 bases and 9 bases respectively, with 12 bases between them.

The sample holds many counts of this clonotype. The CDR3 loop reads CASSLPGNTIYF. CDR3 sequence (DNA): TGTGCCAGCAGCCTCCCTGGAAACACCATATATTTT. The chain recombines TRBV3-1 with TRBJ1-3; D unclear. The CDR3 length is 12 residues. Germline loops: CDR1 LGHDT, CDR2 YNNKEL (reference sequence). V shed 4 bases and J shed 2 bases, with 3 bases lying between them.

As for this clonotype: A much larger clone sits a single nucleotide away, making a read error possible. J is TRBJ2-3 and V is TRBV2; D might be TRBD2 (7 bases). Per the germline V gene, CDR1 is SNHLY and CDR2 is FYNNEI. This CDR3 contains 14 residues. Trimming removed 3 bases at V and 4 bases at J, with 11 bases between. The CDR3 loop reads CASSDPGGPDTQYF. For the CDR3, the DNA is TGTGCCAGCAGTGACCCGGGGGGCCCAGATACGCAGTATTTT.

V and J are TRBV3-1 and TRBJ1-1; D is unclear. The CDR3 runs to 14 residues. The germline CDR1 and CDR2 sequences are LGHDT and YNNKEL (reference sequence). V lost 0 bases and J 0 bases, leaving 5 bases between the germline ends. CDR3 DNA: TGTGCCAGCAGCCAAGATGTGATGAACACTGAAGCTTTCTTT. It encodes CASSQDVMNTEAFF.